This entry lists 17 T cell receptor beta chains sequenced from one sample in a study of T-cell memory formation after mild COVID-19. TCRdb reanalysed the 5' RACE reads using MiXCR and keeps one entry per CDR3 protein. The data hold about 250,000 distinct CDR3 sequences, with 18% observed a single time. Sequenced input: PBMCs or a T cell subset sorted from them (not recorded which). Receptors originate from a man aged 18 to 29 who had mild COVID-19 (a few samples of this study predate the infection). Cell type and time point are not known.

The chain uses TRBV2 and TRBJ1-5; D gene uncertain. With 2 bases removed from V and 0 bases from J, the gap between germline ends came to 11 bases. The germline CDR1 and CDR2 sequences are SNHLY and FYNNEI. The CDR3 runs to 16 residues. CDR3 nucleotide sequence: TGTGCCAGCAGTGAAAGTTGGGGATATAGCAATCAGCCCCAGCATTTT. Its protein product is CASSESWGYSNQPQHF.

This clonotype was recorded at least ten times. The chain recombines TRBV28 with TRBJ2-5; no firm D call. The CDR3 totals 10 residues. Germline CDR1 MDHEN, CDR2 SYDVKM. The V end was cut by 3 bases, the J end by 5 bases, with 1 base between. The CDR3 DNA is TGTGCCAGCAGTTTGGAGACCCAGTACTTC. It is translated as CASSLETQYF.

This chain connects TRBV7-3 to TRBJ2-1; unclear D gene. Germline-derived CDR1 and CDR2 are SGHTA and FQGTGA. This CDR3 is 15 amino acids long. V dropped 5 bases and J dropped 2 bases, with 13 bases sitting between them. As DNA, the CDR3 is TGTGCCAGCAGCCCCACCGGGCCCACCTACAATGAGCAGTTCTTC. Its translation: CASSPTGPTYNEQFF.

This rearrangement joins TRBV7-2 to TRBJ2-1; 12 bases match TRBD1. This CDR3 has 17 residues. From germline, CDR1 is SGHTA and CDR2 FQGNSA. The V and J ends lost 5 bases and 5 bases, in that order; junction bases with no gene match: 10. In DNA form, the CDR3 reads TGTGCCAGCAGCCTACTCCCGGGACAGGGGGCTGACAATGAGCAGTTCTTC. Translation: CASSLLPGQGADNEQFF.

The CDR3 bases are TGTGCCAGCAGGGAGAACTATGGCTACACCTTC. This gives the protein CASRENYGYTF. The chain combines TRBV28 with TRBJ1-2; D uncertain. CDR3 length equals 11 residues. CDR1 MDHEN and CDR2 SYDVKM come from the germline V gene. Trimming pared 6 bases from V and 2 bases from J, leaving 4 bases between.

This clonotype was detected a few times. This rearrangement joins TRBV5-1 to TRBJ2-1; D might be TRBD1 or TRBD2, each matching 7 bases. Trimming shortened V by 6 bases and J by 8 bases, and 21 bases separated the two germline ends. The CDR3 sequence is 15 residues long. CDR1 is SGHRS, CDR2 YFSETQ, per germline. The CDR3 DNA sequence: TGCGCCAGCACCCGATGGGCAGGGGGGGGCTATGAGCAGTTCTTC. Its translation is CASTRWAGGGYEQFF.

This clonotype has more than one count but fewer than ten. The chain joins TRBV6-5 to TRBJ2-7, with D possibly being TRBD1 (5 bases). V lost 6 bases to trimming and J lost 4 bases, with 16 bases between them. This CDR3 region has 14 residues. Germline V gives CDR1 MNHEY, CDR2 SVGAGI. Here the CDR3 reads CASRRQHLSYEQYF. The CDR3 nucleotides are TGTGCCAGCAGGAGACAGCACCTCTCGTACGAGCAGTACTTC.

This clonotype was counted between two and nine times. This chain uses TRBV7-9 with TRBJ1-1; D might be TRBD1 (5 bases). CDR1 and CDR2 (germline): SEHNR, FQNEAQ (reference sequence). V dropped 3 bases and J dropped 1 base, with 9 bases sitting between them. This CDR3 spans 14 amino acids. For the CDR3, the DNA is TGTGCCAGCAGCTTTAGGGGCACGAACACTGAAGCTTTCTTT. Protein product: CASSFRGTNTEAFF.

The chain uses TRBV3-1 and TRBJ2-1, with 11 bases lining up with TRBD2. J gave up 4 bases and V 4 bases, and 15 bases lay outside the gene matches. The CDR3 totals 19 residues. Per the germline V gene, CDR1 is LGHDT and CDR2 is YNNKEL (reference sequence). CDR3 sequence: CASSPREGLAGGRYNEQFF. As DNA, the CDR3 is TGTGCCAGCAGCCCAAGGGAGGGGCTAGCGGGGGGACGATACAATGAGCAGTTCTTC.

This clonotype was recorded a few times. The J gene is TRBJ2-1, the V gene TRBV11-2; possibly TRBD1 or TRBD2 for D (5 bases each). Per germline, CDR1 SGHAT and CDR2 FQNNGV. This CDR3 is 12 amino acids long. V was clipped by 4 bases and J by 10 bases, with 11 bases between them. CDR3 sequence: CASSWDGGEQFF. The DNA of the CDR3 is TGTGCCAGCAGCTGGGACGGAGGAGAGCAGTTCTTC.

This clonotype came up a few times. The chain links TRBV5-1 to TRBJ2-4; 8 bases are shared with TRBD1. The V segment lost 4 bases and the J segment 8 bases; nucleotides outside the gene matches: 8. The germline gives CDR1 SGHRS, CDR2 YFSETQ. This CDR3 comprises 14 residues. CDR3 protein: CASSPRGLGDIQYF. The DNA of the CDR3 is TGCGCCAGCAGCCCCAGGGGGCTTGGGGACATTCAGTACTTC.

V is TRBV2 and J is TRBJ2-2; no reliable D call. V dropped 1 base and J dropped 6 bases, with 9 bases sitting between them. Germline V gene data show CDR1 as SNHLY and CDR2 as FYNNEI. The CDR3 has 14 amino acids. As DNA, the CDR3 is TGTGCCAGCAGTGAAGATGGCGCTGCCGGGGAGCTGTTTTTT. Its translation: CASSEDGAAGELFF.

This CDR3 reads CASSAGGQWTYEQYF. CDR3 DNA: TGTGCCAGCAGTGCGGGGGGACAGTGGACCTACGAGCAGTACTTC. V is TRBV6-1 and J is TRBJ2-7; D might be TRBD1 or TRBD2, each matching 7 bases. This CDR3 has 15 residues. Trimming cost V 4 bases and J 2 bases, with 15 bases left between them. Germline V gene lookup returns CDR1 MNHNS and CDR2 SASEGT.

By proportion, this clonotype is medium-sized. The rearrangement joins TRBV14 to TRBJ2-1, with 12 bases that match TRBD2. Germline CDR1 SGHDN, CDR2 FVKESK. V gave up 5 bases and J gave up 5 bases; unmatched junction bases: 10. CDR3 length: 17 residues. Here the CDR3 reads CASSTTSGGSGNNEQFF. CDR3 bases: TGTGCCAGCAGCACGACTAGCGGGGGTAGTGGGAACAATGAGCAGTTCTTC.

This clonotype was picked up a small number of times. The chain recombines TRBV10-3 with TRBJ2-2; no clear D. Between the trimmed V and J ends, which lost 8 bases and 6 bases, there was a span of 13 bases. Germline CDR1 and CDR2: ENHRY and SYGVKD. The CDR3 totals 13 residues. The CDR3 sequence: CAIFRVIAGELFF. CDR3 sequence (DNA): TGTGCCATCTTCCGGGTCATAGCCGGGGAGCTGTTTTTT.

The rearrangement joins TRBV28 to TRBJ2-2, with D perhaps TRBD2 (6 bases). Trimming pared 5 bases from V and 4 bases from J, leaving 11 bases between. Germline V CDR1 and CDR2: MDHEN, SYDVKM. The CDR3 loop spans 14 amino acids. For the CDR3, the DNA is TGTGCCAGCAGTCAGACCGGGAGCACCGGGGAGCTGTTTTTT. Translated, it gives CASSQTGSTGELFF.

This clonotype was detected only a few times. V usage is TRBV30 and J usage is TRBJ1-2, with D uncertain. Trimming took off 4 bases at V and 8 bases at J, with 11 bases between the two ends. This CDR3 spans 11 amino acids. CDR1 and CDR2 (germline): GTSNPN, SVGIG (reference sequence). As DNA, the CDR3 is TGTGCCTGGAACCCCCTATCGGGCTACACCTTC. Translating it yields CAWNPLSGYTF.